One sample yielded the 30 T cell receptor beta chains listed below, sequenced in a study of siplizumab effects on memory and regulatory T cells. Profiling relied on immunoSEQ multiplex PCR, and the TCRdb table lists in-frame clones only, not all of them. The repertoire holds tens of thousands of clones, with about 97% as singletons. Source material: naive CD4+ T cells sorted from blood. These receptors were collected from a human donor in good health.

This chain connects TRBV5-1 to TRBJ2-5; 7 bases fit TRBD1. CDR3 length: 15 amino acids. Losses at the gene ends were 4 bases for V and 2 bases for J; bases not matched to a gene: 8. Germline-derived CDR1 and CDR2 are SGHRS and YFSETQ. This chain's CDR3 is CASSQSRTGQETQYF. In DNA, the CDR3 is TGCGCCAGCAGCCAGAGCCGGACAGGACAAGAGACCCAGTACTTC.

The chain is built from TRBV28 and TRBJ1-2; D remains unclear. Germline values: CDR1 MDHEN, CDR2 SYDVKM. The CDR3 sequence is 11 residues long. V lost 2 bases to trimming and J lost 10 bases, with 8 bases between them. The chain's CDR3 is CASSLGFDYTF. The CDR3 DNA sequence: TGTGCCAGCAGTTTAGGCTTTGACTACACCTTC.

The V and J genes are TRBV5-1 and TRBJ2-5; D is ambiguous. Trimming pared 3 bases from V and 1 base from J, leaving 4 bases between. In germline, CDR1 is SGHRS, CDR2 YFSETQ. This CDR3 region has 12 residues. The CDR3 sequence: CASSSGQETQYF. The CDR3 coding sequence is TGCGCCAGCAGCTCCGGCCAAGAGACCCAGTACTTC.

The chain uses TRBV2 and TRBJ1-5, with a weak D call TRBD1 (5 bases). The V end lost 4 bases, the J end lost 1 base, and 5 bases lay between the germline ends. Germline values: CDR1 SNHLY, CDR2 FYNNEI. This CDR3 comprises 13 residues. This chain's CDR3 is CASSGDSNQPQHF. The CDR3 nucleotides read TGTGCCAGCAGTGGGGACAGCAATCAGCCCCAGCATTTT.

The rearrangement links TRBV2 to TRBJ1-5; the match to TRBD1 covers 7 bases. Trimming at V came to 7 bases and at J to 4 bases, leaving 4 bases not matched to a gene. Germline assignment: CDR1 SNHLY and CDR2 FYNNEI. The CDR3 runs to 13 residues. CDR3 DNA sequence: TGTGCCAGCAACCGGGACAGAAATCAGCCCCAGCATTTT. Its translation is CASNRDRNQPQHF.

The genes are TRBV5-8 and TRBJ1-2; D might be TRBD1 (6 bases). Deletions cut 0 bases from V and 4 bases from J, with 13 bases between. The CDR3 has 15 residues. The germline gives CDR1 SGHTS, CDR2 YDEGEE. CDR3 bases: TGTGCCAGCAGCTTGGGGGGGCTCTGGAGCTATGGCTACACCTTC. Encoded protein: CASSLGGLWSYGYTF.

This clone was observed a single time. V usage is TRBV7-8 and J usage is TRBJ2-3; D is unresolved. With 5 bases removed from V and 0 bases from J, the gap between germline ends came to 6 bases. This CDR3 contains 13 residues. Germline V gene data show CDR1 as SGHVS and CDR2 as FQNEAQ. The CDR3 loop reads CASSLGSTDTQYF. The CDR3 coding sequence is TGTGCCAGCAGCCTGGGCAGCACAGATACGCAGTATTTT.

The CDR3 nucleotides are TGTGCCAGCAGAGCAGGGGATGCGACTAATGAAAAACTGTTTTTT. Translating it yields CASRAGDATNEKLFF. This rearrangement joins TRBV2 to TRBJ1-4; D may be TRBD1 (6 bases). The CDR3 is made up of 15 amino acids. Germline CDR1 SNHLY, CDR2 FYNNEI. V was cut by 6 bases and J by 2 bases, with 13 bases left in between.

The chain recombines TRBV10-3 with TRBJ2-3; 10 bases agree with TRBD1. V shed 3 bases, J shed 4 bases, and the junction held 4 bases outside the gene matches. The V gene's germline CDR1 is ENHRY and CDR2 SYGVKD. CDR3 length: 15 residues. Written as DNA, the CDR3 is TGTGCCATCAGTGAAGGACAGGGGGGTCCAGATACGCAGTATTTT. The encoded protein is CAISEGQGGPDTQYF.

DNA of the CDR3: TGTGCCACCAGCAGAGATCGACTGCTTCGCACAGATACGCAGTATTTT. Translation gives CATSRDRLLRTDTQYF. The V call is TRBV15, the J call TRBJ2-3, with D unclear. The germline V gene encodes CDR1 LNHNV and CDR2 YYDKDF (reference sequence). The CDR3 runs to 16 residues. Trimming took off 0 bases at V and 1 base at J, with 11 bases between the two ends.

This sequence joins TRBV12-5 and TRBJ2-1; D is ambiguous. CDR3 length: 11 amino acids. The germline V and J ends were trimmed by 0 bases and 9 bases, with 3 bases remaining between them. Germline CDR1 is LGHNT and CDR2 is FRNRAP. The CDR3 region is CASGLVSEQFF. The CDR3 region has the DNA TGTGCTAGTGGTTTGGTTTCTGAGCAGTTCTTC.

J is TRBJ2-3 and V is TRBV28; D gene uncertain. V lost 4 bases and J lost 2, with 10 bases in between. The CDR3 covers 14 residues. CDR1 and CDR2 from the germline V gene are MDHEN and SYDVKM. Here the CDR3 DNA reads TGTGCCAGCAGTTCCCGGACGTCCACAGATACGCAGTATTTT. Its translation: CASSSRTSTDTQYF. Using reference TRBV28 and TRBJ2-3 for the parts outside the CDR3, the full variable domain is DVKVTQSSRYLVKRTGEKVFLECVQDMDHENMFWYRQDPGLGLRLIYFSYDVKMKEKGDIPEGYSVSREKKERFSLILESASTNQTSMYLCASSSRTSTDTQYFGPGTRLTVL.

This clone was observed a few times. V is TRBV7-9 and J is TRBJ1-5; 8 positions match TRBD1. With V trimmed by 5 bases and J by 1 base, 7 bases remained unmatched. Germline V lookup: CDR1 SEHNR, CDR2 FQNEAQ (reference sequence). This CDR3 has 16 residues. The chain's CDR3 is CASSTTRGRSNQPQHF. The CDR3 nucleotides are TGTGCCAGCAGCACAACCAGGGGGCGCAGCAATCAGCCCCAGCATTTT.

This chain connects TRBV13 to TRBJ2-7, with D tentatively TRBD1 or TRBD2 (5 bases each). The V and J ends lost 2 bases and 0 bases respectively, with 11 bases between them. From germline, CDR1 is PRHDT and CDR2 FYEKMQ (reference sequence). This CDR3 region has 15 residues. The CDR3: CASSLNQGPSYEQYF. The DNA for the CDR3 is TGTGCCAGCAGCTTAAACCAGGGACCCTCCTACGAGCAGTACTTC.

The chain uses TRBV6-1 and TRBJ1-3; D gene ambiguous. The CDR3 is 12 amino acids. Germline CDR1 reads MNHNS; CDR2 reads SASEGT. V lost 8 bases to trimming and J lost 4 bases, with 9 bases between them. DNA for the CDR3: TGTGCCAGCGAATCGCTAGGAAACACCATATATTTT. Translated: CASESLGNTIYF.

The CDR3 sequence: CASSRLDGTDTQYF. For the CDR3, the DNA is TGTGCCAGCAGCAGACTAGATGGCACAGATACGCAGTATTTT. The V gene is TRBV7-2, the J gene TRBJ2-3; D may be TRBD2 (6 bases). V was clipped by 5 bases and J by 1 base, with 10 bases between them. Germline V gene sequence: CDR1 SGHTA, CDR2 FQGNSA. This CDR3 is 14 amino acids long.

J is TRBJ1-2 and V is TRBV4-1; 9 nucleotides match TRBD1. Germline lookup yields CDR1 MGHRA and CDR2 YSYEKL. V gave up 0 bases and J gave up 4 bases; unmatched junction bases: 6. CDR3 length: 16 residues. The CDR3, as DNA: TGCGCCAGCAGCCAAGAGAGAACAGGGGGCGTCTATGGCTACACCTTC. Amino acids: CASSQERTGGVYGYTF.

The chain links TRBV28 to TRBJ1-1, with D possibly matching TRBD1 (6 bases). CDR1 MDHEN and CDR2 SYDVKM come from the germline V gene. This CDR3 comprises 11 residues. With 7 bases removed from V and 5 bases from J, the gap between germline ends came to 8 bases. CDR3 amino acids: CASIGGTEAFF. In nucleotides, the CDR3 is TGTGCCAGCATAGGGGGGACTGAAGCTTTCTTT. Drawing the rest from reference TRBV28 and TRBJ1-1, the complete variable domain is DVKVTQSSRYLVKRTGEKVFLECVQDMDHENMFWYRQDPGLGLRLIYFSYDVKMKEKGDIPEGYSVSREKKERFSLILESASTNQTSMYLCASIGGTEAFFGQGTRLTVV.

This clone came up once. The V call is TRBV18, the J call TRBJ1-1; no clear D gene. V was clipped by 2 bases and J by 2 bases, with 15 bases between them. This CDR3 is built from 16 residues. The germline gives CDR1 KGHSH, CDR2 LQKENI. The chain's CDR3 is CASSPRAGNTNTEAFF. CDR3 coding DNA: TGTGCCAGCTCACCAAGGGCGGGAAATACCAACACTGAAGCTTTCTTT.

In nucleotides, the CDR3 is TGTGCCAGCAGTTTAGCGGGCGCCCACAATGAGCAGTTCTTC. It codes for CASSLAGAHNEQFF. This chain links TRBV6-4 with TRBJ2-1, with TRBD2 matching over 7 bases. V was pared by 5 bases and J by 5 bases, with 6 bases of the junction left unmatched. The CDR3 is made up of 14 amino acids. Germline V gene lookup returns CDR1 MRHNA and CDR2 SNTAGT.

This chain connects TRBV30 to TRBJ1-2; 7 bases fit TRBD1. Germline V gene data show CDR1 as GTSNPN and CDR2 as SVGIG (reference sequence). Trimming at V came to 3 bases and at J to 7 bases, leaving 23 bases not matched to a gene. CDR3 length: 18 residues. CDR3 region: CAWRTLRGRGFPGRGYTF. CDR3 DNA: TGTGCCTGGAGGACACTCAGGGGGAGAGGCTTTCCGGGTCGTGGCTACACCTTC.

This sequence joins TRBV11-2 and TRBJ2-7; 14 bases map to TRBD2. V was pared by 5 bases and J by 8 bases, with 8 bases of the junction left unmatched. This CDR3 has 15 amino acids. Germline V gene lookup returns CDR1 SGHAT and CDR2 FQNNGV. The CDR3 DNA sequence: TGTGCCAGCAGCACCCCGGGACTAGCGGGAGTAAAGCAGTACTTC. Translation: CASSTPGLAGVKQYF.

This clone appeared once. As DNA, the CDR3 is TGCGCCAGCAGCTTAACAGGGGGCCAAGAGACCCAGTACTTC. It encodes CASSLTGGQETQYF. This rearrangement joins TRBV5-1 to TRBJ2-5, with TRBD1 identical over 8 bases. The V and J ends lost 2 bases and 1 base, in that order; junction bases with no gene match: 1. CDR3 length equals 14 residues. Germline V CDR1 and CDR2: SGHRS, YFSETQ.

A few counts support this clone. The chain employs TRBV19 and TRBJ2-7; 8 bases align to TRBD1. This CDR3 has 12 residues. V lost 4 bases to trimming and J lost 6 bases; unmatched junction nucleotides: 2. The V gene's germline CDR1 is LNHDA and CDR2 SQIVND (reference sequence). The CDR3 loop is CASSTTGGEQYF. Written as DNA, the CDR3 is TGTGCCAGTAGTACTACAGGGGGCGAGCAGTACTTC.

The gene calls are TRBV5-1 and TRBJ2-2; D not certain. This CDR3 is 15 amino acids long. Germline assignment: CDR1 SGHRS and CDR2 YFSETQ. The V and J ends lost 4 bases and 0 bases respectively, with 10 bases between them. The CDR3 sequence is CASSPRAANTGELFF. The CDR3 DNA reads TGCGCCAGCAGCCCCCGGGCGGCGAACACCGGGGAGCTGTTTTTT.

This chain connects TRBV27 to TRBJ2-2, with D possibly being TRBD2 (5 bases). Germline assignment: CDR1 MNHEY and CDR2 SMNVEV (reference sequence). The V gene lost 5 bases and the J gene lost 4 bases, with 14 bases spanning the gap. CDR3 length: 15 residues. The CDR3: CASSRREGITGELFF. For the CDR3, the DNA is TGTGCCAGCAGTCGCCGGGAAGGGATCACCGGGGAGCTGTTTTTT.

The chain joins TRBV5-8 to TRBJ1-5; unclear D gene. Germline V gene lookup returns CDR1 SGHTS and CDR2 YDEGEE. The V gene lost 4 bases and the J gene lost 4 bases, with 15 bases spanning the gap. The CDR3 is 15 amino acids. CDR3 amino acids: CASSLVGLGNQPQHF. In nucleotides, the CDR3 is TGTGCCAGCAGCCTGGTCGGTTTAGGAAATCAGCCCCAGCATTTT.

V is TRBV6-5 and J is TRBJ2-5, with TRBD2 identical over 9 bases. The V segment lost 3 bases and the J segment 4 bases; nucleotides outside the gene matches: 9. The germline V gene has CDR1 MNHEY and CDR2 SVGAGI. The CDR3 has 16 residues. The chain's CDR3 is CASSYSAGGPIETQYF. The CDR3 DNA is TGTGCCAGCAGTTATTCCGCGGGAGGGCCTATAGAGACCCAGTACTTC.

This rearrangement joins TRBV29-1 to TRBJ1-1, with TRBD1 matching 9 bases. Germline assignment: CDR1 SQVTM and CDR2 ANQGSEA. The length of the CDR3 is 16 residues. The V and J ends lost 6 bases and 1 base, in that order; junction bases with no gene match: 12. In DNA form, the CDR3 reads TGCAGCGTCCCCGTACAAAAGGACAGGGGGAACACTGAAGCTTTCTTT. Protein: CSVPVQKDRGNTEAFF.

The J gene is TRBJ1-2, the V gene TRBV7-2, with D perhaps TRBD1 (6 bases). With 5 bases removed from V and 4 bases from J, the gap between germline ends came to 14 bases. Germline V gene sequence: CDR1 SGHTA, CDR2 FQGNSA. CDR3 length: 14 amino acids. CDR3 in DNA: TGTGCCAGCAGCAACGGGGGGGCTCCCTATGGCTACACCTTC. It is translated as CASSNGGAPYGYTF. Complete variable domain (other parts from reference TRBV7-2 and TRBJ1-2): GAGVSQSPSNKVTEKGKDVELRCDPISGHTALYWYRQSLGQGLEFLIYFQGNSAPDKSGLPSDRFSAERTGGSVSTLTIQRTQQEDSAVYLCASSNGGAPYGYTFGSGTRLTVV.